The clone carrying this T cell receptor (beta chain) was counted many times. There were TCR beta CDR3 regions amplified from RNA transcripts. First-round RT-PCR targeting the TCR CDR3 was performed with the HTBI primer set. From the multiplex PCR reads, TCRdb called clonotypes with MiXCR, one entry per CDR3 protein. The table includes about 320,000 distinct CDR3 sequences, roughly 15% detected once. The record originates from a study of T cells in Graves' hyperthyroidism and ophthalmopathy. Deletions cut 3 bases from V and 4 bases from J, with 11 bases between. CDR1 is KGHDR, CDR2 SFDVKD, per germline. The CDR3 runs to 14 residues.

This clonotype was sampled from a man aged 30-40 years with Graves' hyperthyroidism. The sequenced sample consisted of blood. The gene calls are TRBV24-1 and TRBJ2-5; D is unresolved. CDR3 sequence: CATSDRSVGETQYF. In DNA form, the CDR3 reads TGTGCCACCAGTGATAGGAGTGTCGGAGAGACCCAGTACTTC.